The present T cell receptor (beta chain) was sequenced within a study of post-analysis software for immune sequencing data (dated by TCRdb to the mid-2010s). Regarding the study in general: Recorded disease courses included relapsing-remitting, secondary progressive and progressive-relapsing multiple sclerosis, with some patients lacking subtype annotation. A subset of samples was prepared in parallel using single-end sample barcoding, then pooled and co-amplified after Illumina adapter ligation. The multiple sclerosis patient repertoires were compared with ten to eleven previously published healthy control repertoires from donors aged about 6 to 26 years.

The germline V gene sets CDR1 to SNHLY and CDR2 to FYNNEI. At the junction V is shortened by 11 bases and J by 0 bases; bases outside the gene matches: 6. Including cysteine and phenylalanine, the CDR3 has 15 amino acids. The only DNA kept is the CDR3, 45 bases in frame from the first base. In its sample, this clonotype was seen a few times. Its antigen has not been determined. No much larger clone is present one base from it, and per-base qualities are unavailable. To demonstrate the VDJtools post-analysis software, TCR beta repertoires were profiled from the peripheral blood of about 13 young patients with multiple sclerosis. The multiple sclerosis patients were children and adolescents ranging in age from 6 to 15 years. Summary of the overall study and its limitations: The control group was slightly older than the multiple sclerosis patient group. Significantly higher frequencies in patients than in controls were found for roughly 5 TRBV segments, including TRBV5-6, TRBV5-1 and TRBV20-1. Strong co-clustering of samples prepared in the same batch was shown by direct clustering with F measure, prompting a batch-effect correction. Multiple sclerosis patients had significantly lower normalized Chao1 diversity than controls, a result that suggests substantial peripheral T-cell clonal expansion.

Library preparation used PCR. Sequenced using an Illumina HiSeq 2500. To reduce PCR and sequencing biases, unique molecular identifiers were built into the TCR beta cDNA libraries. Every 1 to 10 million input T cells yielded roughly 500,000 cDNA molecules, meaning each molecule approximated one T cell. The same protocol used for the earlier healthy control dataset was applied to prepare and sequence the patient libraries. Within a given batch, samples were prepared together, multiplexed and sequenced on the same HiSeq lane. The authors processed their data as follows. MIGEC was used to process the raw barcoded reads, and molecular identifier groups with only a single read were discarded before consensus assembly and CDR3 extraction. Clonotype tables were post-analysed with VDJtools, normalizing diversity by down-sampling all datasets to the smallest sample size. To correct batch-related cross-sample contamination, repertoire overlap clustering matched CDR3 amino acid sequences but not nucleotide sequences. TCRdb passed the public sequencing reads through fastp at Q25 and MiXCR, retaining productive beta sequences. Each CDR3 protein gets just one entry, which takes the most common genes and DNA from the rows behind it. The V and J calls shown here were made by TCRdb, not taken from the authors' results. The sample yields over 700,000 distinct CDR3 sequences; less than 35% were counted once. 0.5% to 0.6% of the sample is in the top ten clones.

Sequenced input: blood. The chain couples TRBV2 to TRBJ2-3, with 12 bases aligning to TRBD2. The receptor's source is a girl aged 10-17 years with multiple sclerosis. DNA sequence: TGTGCCGGCTGGACTAGCGGGGATAGCACAGATACGCAGTATTTT. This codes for CAGWTSGDSTDTQYF.